This T cell receptor beta chain was sequenced for a study of beta chain features in type 1 diabetes. On the study more broadly: Cell yields, age and gender were similar between patients and healthy donors. Study-level points and caveats: Shortening that was moderate but significant affected the TCRB CDR3s of Type 1 diabetes patients in all four CD4+ subsets. With patients and controls alike, PCR might favor shorter templates to an equal degree.

Trimming pared 7 bases from V and 3 bases from J, leaving 16 bases between. Germline V CDR1 and CDR2: MNHNS, SASEGT. This CDR3 is 14 amino acids long. Every donor had blood drawn once into heparin, approximately 110 mL on average. Isolated RNA was reverse transcribed in full, so expressed TCRB transcripts were sequenced. Roughly 3.6 million reads per sample were averaged for naive, central memory and regulatory samples. The method was immunoSEQ multiplex PCR; TCRdb's version includes in-frame clones alone and lacks a portion of them. The data contain about 250,000 clones, approximately 11% of them singletons. Concerning this clone: What it binds is not known.

The specimen sequenced was naive CD4+ T cells from blood. This receptor was obtained from a man in his thirties or forties with type 1 diabetes. The rearrangement joins TRBV6-1 to TRBJ2-7; weak D call: TRBD1 (5 bases). CDR3 DNA sequence: TGTGCCAGCAACCCCCAATCGCAGGGCTACGAGCAGTACTTC. This codes for CASNPQSQGYEQYF.